The entry below gives a single TCR beta chain sequence along with its context. Its antigen is still unknown. The sample originates from a study of T cell responses to AZD1222 COVID-19 vaccine. Study-level findings and limits: Most donors were white British and more were female, and clonal diversity was possibly underestimated. Nearly half of the spike-specific TCRs reportedly recognize variant regions that carry no mutations. Repertoires were sampled only after the peak T cell response. Rises in breadth and depth of Spike-specific TCRs came after two AZD1222 doses.

The table came from immunoSEQ multiplex PCR; TCRdb's copy has only in-frame clones and leaves some out. The table shows under 80,000 clones, with about 85% occurring only once. V lost 3 bases, J lost 4 bases, and 21 bases lay in between. Per the germline V gene, CDR1 is KGHSH and CDR2 is LQKENI. The length of the CDR3 is 17 residues. The starting material was peripheral blood, obtained 28 days after the second AZD1222 dose. J is TRBJ1-2 and V is TRBV18; maybe TRBD1 (5 bases). The clonotype was recovered from an adult who received the AZD1222 COVID-19 vaccine. Here the CDR3 DNA reads TGTGCCAGCTCACCCCCCTCATCCGGGGACGGGGCCTATGGCTACACCTTC. Its protein is CASSPPSSGDGAYGYTF.